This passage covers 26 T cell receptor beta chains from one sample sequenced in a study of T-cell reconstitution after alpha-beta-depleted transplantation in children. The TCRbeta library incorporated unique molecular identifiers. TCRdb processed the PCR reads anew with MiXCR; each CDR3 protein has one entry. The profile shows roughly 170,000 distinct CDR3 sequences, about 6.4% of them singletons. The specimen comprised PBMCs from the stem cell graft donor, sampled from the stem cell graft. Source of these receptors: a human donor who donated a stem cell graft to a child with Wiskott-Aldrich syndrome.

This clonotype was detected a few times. CDR3 nucleotide sequence: TGCAGCGTTACGGGCTCTAACTATGGCTACACCTTC. It specifies CSVTGSNYGYTF. The chain is built from TRBV29-1 and TRBJ1-2; the D is unclear. The CDR3 length is 12 residues. The germline gives CDR1 SQVTM, CDR2 ANQGSEA. Between the trimmed V and J ends, which lost 5 bases and 0 bases, there was a span of 7 bases.

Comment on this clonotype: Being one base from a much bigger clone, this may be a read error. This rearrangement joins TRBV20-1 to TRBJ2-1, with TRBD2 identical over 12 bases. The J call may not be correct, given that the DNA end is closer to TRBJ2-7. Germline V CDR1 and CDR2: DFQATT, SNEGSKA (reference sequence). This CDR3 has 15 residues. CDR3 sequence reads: CSAIPSGRAYNEQYF. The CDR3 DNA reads TGCAGTGCCATCCCTAGCGGGAGGGCCTACAATGAGCAGTACTTC.

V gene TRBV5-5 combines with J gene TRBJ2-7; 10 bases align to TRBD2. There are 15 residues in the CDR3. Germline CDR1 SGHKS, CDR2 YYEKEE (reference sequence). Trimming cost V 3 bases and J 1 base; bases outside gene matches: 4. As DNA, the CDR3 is TGTGCCAGCAGCTCTAGCGGGAGAGGGTCCTACGAGCAGTACTTC. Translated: CASSSSGRGSYEQYF. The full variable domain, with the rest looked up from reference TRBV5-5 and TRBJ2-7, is DAGVTQSPTHLIKTRGQQVTLRCSPISGHKSVSWYQQVLGQGPQFIFQYYEKEERGRGNFPDRFSARQFPNYSSELNVNALLLGDSALYLCASSSSGRGSYEQYFGPGTRLTVT.

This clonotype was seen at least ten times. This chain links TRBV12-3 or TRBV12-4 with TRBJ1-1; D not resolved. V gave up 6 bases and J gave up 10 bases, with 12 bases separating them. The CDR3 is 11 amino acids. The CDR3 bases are TGTGCCAGCAGCAGGAATCTAGGAGCTTTCTTT. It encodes CASSRNLGAFF.

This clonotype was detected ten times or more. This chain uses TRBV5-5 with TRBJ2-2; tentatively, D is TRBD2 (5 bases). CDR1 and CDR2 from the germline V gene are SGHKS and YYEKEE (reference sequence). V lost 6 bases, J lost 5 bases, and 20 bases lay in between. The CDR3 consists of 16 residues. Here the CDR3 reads CASNSPGSAWTGELFF. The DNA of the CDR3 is TGTGCCAGCAACTCCCCGGGGTCAGCATGGACCGGGGAGCTGTTTTTT.

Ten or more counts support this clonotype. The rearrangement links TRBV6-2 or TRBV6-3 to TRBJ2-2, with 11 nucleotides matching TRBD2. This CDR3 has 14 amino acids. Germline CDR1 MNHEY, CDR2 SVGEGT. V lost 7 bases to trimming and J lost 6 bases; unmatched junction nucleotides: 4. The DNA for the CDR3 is TGTGCCAGCACCCTTAGCGGGGGGGCCGGGGAGCTGTTTTTT. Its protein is CASTLSGGAGELFF.

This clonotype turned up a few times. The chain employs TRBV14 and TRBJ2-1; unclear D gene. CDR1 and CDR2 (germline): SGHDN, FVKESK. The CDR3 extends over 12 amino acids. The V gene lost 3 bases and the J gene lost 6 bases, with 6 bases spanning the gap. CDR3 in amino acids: CASSHFPNEQFF. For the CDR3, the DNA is TGTGCCAGCAGCCATTTCCCCAATGAGCAGTTCTTC.

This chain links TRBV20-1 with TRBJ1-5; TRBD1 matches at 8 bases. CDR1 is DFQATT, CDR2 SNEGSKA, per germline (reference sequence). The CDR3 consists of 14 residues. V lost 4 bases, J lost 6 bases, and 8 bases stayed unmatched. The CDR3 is CSATNRGGSQPQHF. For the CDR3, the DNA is TGCAGTGCTACTAACAGGGGGGGGAGTCAGCCCCAGCATTTT.

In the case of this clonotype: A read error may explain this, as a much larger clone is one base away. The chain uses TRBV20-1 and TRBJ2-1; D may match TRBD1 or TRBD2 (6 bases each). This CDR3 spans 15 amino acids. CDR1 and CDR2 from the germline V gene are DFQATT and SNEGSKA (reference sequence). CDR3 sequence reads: CSADKWGAAYNEQLF. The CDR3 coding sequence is TGCAGTGCCGACAAGTGGGGGGCCGCCTACAATGAGCAGCTCTTC.

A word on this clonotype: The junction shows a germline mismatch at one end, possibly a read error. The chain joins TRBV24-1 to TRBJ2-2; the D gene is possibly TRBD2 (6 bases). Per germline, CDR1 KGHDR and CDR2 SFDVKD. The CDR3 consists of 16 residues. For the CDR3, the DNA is TGTGCCACCAGTGATTTGCGGGGCGGGAACCCCGGGGAGCTGTTTTTT. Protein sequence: CATSDLRGGNPGELFF.

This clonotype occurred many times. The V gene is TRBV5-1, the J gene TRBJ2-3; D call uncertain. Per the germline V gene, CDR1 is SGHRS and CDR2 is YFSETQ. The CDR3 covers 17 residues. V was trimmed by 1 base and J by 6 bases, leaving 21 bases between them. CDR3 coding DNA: TGCGCCAGCAGCTTGAAGGAAATTCGGCGACTTGGGGATACGCAGTATTTT. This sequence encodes CASSLKEIRRLGDTQYF.

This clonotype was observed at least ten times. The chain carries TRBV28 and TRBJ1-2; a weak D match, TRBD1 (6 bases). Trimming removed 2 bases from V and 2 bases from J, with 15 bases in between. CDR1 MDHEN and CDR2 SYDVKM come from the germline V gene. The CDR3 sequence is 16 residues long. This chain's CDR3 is CASSLQGGRANYGYTF. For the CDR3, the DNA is TGTGCCAGCAGTTTACAAGGGGGAAGGGCGAACTATGGCTACACCTTC.

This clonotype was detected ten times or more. The CDR3 coding sequence is TGCAGCGTTGCGACAGCAGGGGCCCTCTATGGCTACACCTTC. It encodes CSVATAGALYGYTF. The V and J genes are TRBV29-1 and TRBJ1-2; D perhaps matches TRBD1 (6 bases). The CDR3 consists of 14 residues. The germline V and J ends were trimmed by 4 bases and 4 bases, with 16 bases remaining between them. In germline, CDR1 is SQVTM, CDR2 ANQGSEA.

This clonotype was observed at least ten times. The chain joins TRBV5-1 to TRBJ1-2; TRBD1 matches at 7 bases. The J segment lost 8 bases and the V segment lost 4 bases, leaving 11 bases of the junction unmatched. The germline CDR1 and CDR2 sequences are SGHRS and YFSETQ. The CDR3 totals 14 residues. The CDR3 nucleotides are TGCGCCAGCAGCGTACGGACAGGCATCGGGGGCTACACCTTC. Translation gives CASSVRTGIGGYTF. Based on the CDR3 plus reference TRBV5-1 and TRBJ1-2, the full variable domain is KAGVTQTPRYLIKTRGQQVTLSCSPISGHRSVSWYQQTPGQGLQFLFEYFSETQRNKGNFPGRFSGRQFSNSRSEMNVSTLELGDSALYLCASSVRTGIGGYTFGSGTRLTVV.

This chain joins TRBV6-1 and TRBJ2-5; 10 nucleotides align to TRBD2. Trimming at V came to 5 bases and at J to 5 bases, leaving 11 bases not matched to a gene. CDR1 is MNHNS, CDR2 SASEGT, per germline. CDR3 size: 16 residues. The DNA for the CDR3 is TGTGCCAGCAGTCCCGGGACTAGCGCGGGTCGGGAGACCCAGTACTTC. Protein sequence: CASSPGTSAGRETQYF.

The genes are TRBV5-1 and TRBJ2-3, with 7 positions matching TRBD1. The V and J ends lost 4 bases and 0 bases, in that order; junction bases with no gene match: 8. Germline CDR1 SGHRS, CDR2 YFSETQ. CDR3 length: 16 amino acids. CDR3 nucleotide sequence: TGCGCCAGCAGCCCCTTGGGACAGAGGAGCACAGATACGCAGTATTTT. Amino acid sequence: CASSPLGQRSTDTQYF.

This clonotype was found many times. CDR3 in DNA: TGCAGTGCACACCCGCGGGAACTAGGCACTGAAGCTTTCTTT. It specifies CSAHPRELGTEAFF. V usage is TRBV20-1 and J usage is TRBJ1-1; D call uncertain. This CDR3 is 14 amino acids long. Germline CDR1 reads DFQATT; CDR2 reads SNEGSKA (reference sequence). V was clipped by 6 bases and J by 4 bases, with 18 bases between them.

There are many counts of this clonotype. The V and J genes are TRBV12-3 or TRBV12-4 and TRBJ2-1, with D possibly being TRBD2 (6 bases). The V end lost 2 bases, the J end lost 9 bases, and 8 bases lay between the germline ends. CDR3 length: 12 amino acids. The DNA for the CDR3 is TGTGCCAGCAGTTTACAAGCGGGTGAGCAGTTCTTC. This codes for CASSLQAGEQFF.

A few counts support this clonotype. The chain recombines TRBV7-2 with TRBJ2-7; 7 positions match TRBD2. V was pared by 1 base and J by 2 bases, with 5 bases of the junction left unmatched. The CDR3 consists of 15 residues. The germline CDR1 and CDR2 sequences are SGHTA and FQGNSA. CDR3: CASSLGEGPPYEQYF. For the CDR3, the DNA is TGTGCCAGCAGCTTAGGGGAGGGGCCCCCCTACGAGCAGTACTTC.

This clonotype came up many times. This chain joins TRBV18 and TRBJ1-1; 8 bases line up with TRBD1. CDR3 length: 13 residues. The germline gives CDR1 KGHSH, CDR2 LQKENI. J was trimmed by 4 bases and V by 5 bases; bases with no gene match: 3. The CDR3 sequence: CASSYGQGTEAFF. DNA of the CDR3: TGTGCCAGCTCATATGGACAGGGCACTGAAGCTTTCTTT.

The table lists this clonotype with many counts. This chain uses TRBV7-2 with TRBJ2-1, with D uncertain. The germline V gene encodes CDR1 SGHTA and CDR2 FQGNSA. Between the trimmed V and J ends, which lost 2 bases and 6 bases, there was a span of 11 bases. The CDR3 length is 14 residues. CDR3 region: CASSLLLVSNEQFF. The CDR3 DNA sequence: TGTGCCAGCAGCTTATTACTCGTTTCCAATGAGCAGTTCTTC. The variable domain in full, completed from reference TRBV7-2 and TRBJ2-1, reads GAGVSQSPSNKVTEKGKDVELRCDPISGHTALYWYRQSLGQGLEFLIYFQGNSAPDKSGLPSDRFSAERTGGSVSTLTIQRTQQEDSAVYLCASSLLLVSNEQFFGPGTRLTVL.

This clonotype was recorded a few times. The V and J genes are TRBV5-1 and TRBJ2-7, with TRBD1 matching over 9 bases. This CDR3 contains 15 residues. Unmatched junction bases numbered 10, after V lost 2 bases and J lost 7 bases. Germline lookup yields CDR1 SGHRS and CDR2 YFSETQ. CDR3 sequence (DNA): TGCGCCAGCAGCTTATGGACAGGGGCCGCGGGGGAGCAGTACTTC. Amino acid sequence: CASSLWTGAAGEQYF.

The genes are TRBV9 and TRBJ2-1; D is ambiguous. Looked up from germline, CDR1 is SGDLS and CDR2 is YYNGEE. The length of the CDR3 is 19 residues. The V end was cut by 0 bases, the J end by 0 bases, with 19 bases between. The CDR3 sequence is CASSVVAVTIPSSYNEQFF. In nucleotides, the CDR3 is TGTGCCAGCAGCGTAGTGGCAGTGACGATTCCTAGCTCCTACAATGAGCAGTTCTTC.

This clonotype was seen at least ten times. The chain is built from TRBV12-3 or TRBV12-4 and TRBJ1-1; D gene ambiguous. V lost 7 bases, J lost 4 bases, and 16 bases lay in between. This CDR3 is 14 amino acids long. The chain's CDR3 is CASKREWRGTEAFF. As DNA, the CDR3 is TGTGCCAGCAAAAGGGAATGGCGAGGCACTGAAGCTTTCTTT.

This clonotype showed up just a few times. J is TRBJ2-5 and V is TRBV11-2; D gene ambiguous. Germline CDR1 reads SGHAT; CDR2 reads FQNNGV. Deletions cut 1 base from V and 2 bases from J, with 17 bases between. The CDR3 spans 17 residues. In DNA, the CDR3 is TGTGCCAGCAGCTTAGGTCTTACTGCCAGTGGGCAAGAGACCCAGTACTTC. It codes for CASSLGLTASGQETQYF.

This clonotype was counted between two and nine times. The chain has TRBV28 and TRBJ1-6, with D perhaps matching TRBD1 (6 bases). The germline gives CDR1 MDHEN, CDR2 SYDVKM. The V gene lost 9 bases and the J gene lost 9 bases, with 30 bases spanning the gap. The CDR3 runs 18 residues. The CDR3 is CASWNRAAYMGWVSPLHF. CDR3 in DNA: TGTGCCAGTTGGAACAGGGCTGCCTACATGGGTTGGGTTTCACCCCTCCACTTT.